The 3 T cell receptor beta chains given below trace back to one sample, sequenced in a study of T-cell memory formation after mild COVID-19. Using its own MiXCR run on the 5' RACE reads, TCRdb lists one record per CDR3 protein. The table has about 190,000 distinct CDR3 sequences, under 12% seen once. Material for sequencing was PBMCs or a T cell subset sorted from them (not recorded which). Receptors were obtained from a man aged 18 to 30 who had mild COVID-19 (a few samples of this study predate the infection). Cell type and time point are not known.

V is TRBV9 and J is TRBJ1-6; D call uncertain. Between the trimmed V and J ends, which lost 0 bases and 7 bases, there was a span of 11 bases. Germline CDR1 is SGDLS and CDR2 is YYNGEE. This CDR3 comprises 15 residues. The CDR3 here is CASSVDSLGNSPLHF. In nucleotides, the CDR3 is TGTGCCAGCAGCGTAGACAGCCTCGGGAATTCACCCCTCCACTTT.

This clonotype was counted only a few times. CDR3 amino acids: CASSFNRGYLAFF. For the CDR3, the DNA is TGTGCCAGCAGTTTTAACAGGGGATACCTGGCTTTCTTT. The chain carries TRBV27 and TRBJ1-1; 7 nucleotides match TRBD1. Germline trimming cut 3 bases from V and 11 bases from J; bases unmatched to any gene: 9. CDR3 size: 13 residues. Germline CDR1 reads MNHEY; CDR2 reads SMNVEV (reference sequence).

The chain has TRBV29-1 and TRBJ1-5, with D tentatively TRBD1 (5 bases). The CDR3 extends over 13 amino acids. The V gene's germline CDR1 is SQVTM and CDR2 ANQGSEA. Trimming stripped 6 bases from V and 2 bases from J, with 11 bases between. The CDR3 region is CSVRQTRNQPQHF. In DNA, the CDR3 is TGCAGCGTCCGACAGACGCGCAATCAGCCCCAGCATTTT.